This TCR beta chain was recovered during a study of blood T cell repertoires in COVID-19. Across the whole study: Material from acute and convalescent COVID-19 was sourced from the United States, Italy and Spain. The analysed material was cDNA or gDNA that came from T cells, B-cell-depleted T cells, or PBMCs.

Libraries were prepared by immunoSEQ multiplex PCR; TCRdb keeps only in-frame clonotypes and omits some of them. The sample carries approximately 220,000 clones, roughly 85% recorded once. The CDR3 runs to 11 residues. V gave up 4 bases and J gave up 6 bases, with 6 bases separating them. Recruitment covered about two dozen US areas and drew participants whose ages spanned 18 to 89 years. The material sequenced was PBMCs or T cells enriched from blood (not recorded which). The chain has TRBV12-3 or TRBV12-4 and TRBJ1-2; a weak D match, TRBD1 (6 bases). The receptor was isolated from a woman aged 45-65 years who had been exposed to COVID-19. CDR3 bases: TGTGCCAGCAGTTCAGGGGATGGCTACACCTTC. Its protein is CASSSGDGYTF.